This TCR beta chain came from a study of human T cells and chemical hapten exposure (dated by TCRdb to the early 2020s). Some background on the complete study: For sensitization, 2% DPC in acetone was applied to a roughly 2 cm by roughly 2 cm area of upper inner arm skin. Patients additionally received weekly therapeutic DPC doses to the scalp throughout the roughly 25-week study period. Patch testing was performed on the upper back with Finn chambers containing 0.01% DPC, and the patch tests were scored after 6 days according to International Contact Dermatitis Research Group standards. The mostly female patient cohort included alopecia areata with under or over 50% scalp involvement, alopecia totalis and alopecia universalis. Libraries were combined into a pool for sequencing, and differences in TCR yield between samples came mainly from small differences in library volumes within the pool. This study followed changes in the peripheral blood TCR repertoire in vivo during primary and secondary sensitization of alopecia patients to the hapten diphenylcyclopropenone (DPC). Blood samples were taken from patients before sensitization (week 0) and then at 2, 6 and about 24 weeks after DPC sensitization. Blood for TCR sequencing was provided by twenty-nine alopecia patients at one to four time points (pre-sensitization, 2, 6 and 24 weeks).

The CDR3 runs 14 amino acids, cysteine and phenylalanine included. The DNA shown is the 42-base CDR3, in frame from base 1. Per the germline V gene, MDHEN is the CDR1 and SYDVKM is the CDR2. Relative to germline, V is 8 bases shorter and J is 4 bases shorter, with 15 bases between their ends. Findings and caveats that apply to the study as a whole: Significantly more large CDR3 similarity clusters were formed by expanded TCRs than by pre-sensitization or healthy control sets, consistent with antigen-driven responses. Alopecia, a presumed autoimmune disease, was present in all patients, so the immune response of the patients might differ from that of healthy individuals. Patch test score was positively correlated with the number of PT1 expanded TCRs, with significance at thresholds 8, 16 and 32 but not at 4. Repeated subsampling changed both the strength of the expansion versus patch-test correlation and the threshold at which the correlation became significant. DPC sensitization did not change the number of TCRs with a frequency above 1 in 1000, and there was no evidence of changes in global repertoire structure.

Remarks on this clonotype: This clone's antigen is unknown. Per-base quality was not reported, and no clone a single base away is much larger than it.

Libraries were made using RACE. The data were produced on a NextSeq 500. Library preparation attached unique molecular identifiers to individual cDNA molecules for quantitative, reproducible TCR counting. From each blood RNA sample, both TCR alpha and TCR beta chains were sequenced. Turning to the authors' computational methods: A median of about 87,000 TCRs per sample was observed, with a range of roughly 20,000 to 700,000. V, J and CDR3 annotation of the TCR reads was carried out using the Decombinator software suite. For PS versus PT1 abundance plots, all samples were subsampled to the same number of TCRs (28,000). Expanded TCRs were defined as absent before sensitization and observed at least eight times at the 2-week time point. TCRdb took the public reads, trimmed them with fastp at Q25, ran MiXCR for clone calling and kept in-frame beta chains. Every CDR3 protein is listed once, alongside the most common genes and DNA of its rows. The V and J calls and clone size come from TCRdb's table, not from the authors' own analysis. This sample is represented by more than 65,000 distinct CDR3 sequences; approximately 29% of them were singletons. The ten largest clones capture approximately 9.1% of the sample.

Interpreted using the paper, the time point label stands for: patch test 1, 2 weeks after DPC sensitization. What this sample's treatment or condition label stands for: therapeutic diphenylcyclopropenone sensitization with weekly scalp DPC. At each patch-test visit, blood was drawn before the patch test was applied. Patients were considered eligible if aged 18 to 70, diagnosed with alopecia and deemed suitable for DPC therapy, and patients were excluded if pregnant. Unfractionated whole blood was collected in Tempus Blood RNA tubes, and total RNA was extracted from that blood. Sample: whole blood, taken in connection with sensitization to the hapten diphenylcyclopropenone (DPC). The V and J segments used are TRBV28 and TRBJ1-5, with TRBD1 tentatively as D gene (6 bases match). The origin of this receptor is a middle-aged man with alopecia areata. Some clones in this sample may be carry-over from other donors' samples. For the CDR3, the sequence is CASYAGAGNQPQHF. DNA sequence: TGTGCCAGCTACGCGGGGGCGGGGAATCAGCCCCAGCATTTT. The CDR3 plus the reference TRBV28 and TRBJ1-5 genes for the other parts give the full variable domain: DVKVTQSSRYLVKRTGEKVFLECVQDMDHENMFWYRQDPGLGLRLIYFSYDVKMKEKGDIPEGYSVSREKKERFSLILESASTNQTSMYLCASYAGAGNQPQHFGDGTRLSIL.